The 11 T cell receptor beta chains below were found in one sample sequenced in a study of T cell clonotyping in hematopoietic cell transplantation (dated by TCRdb to 2020 to 2023). In light of the paper, this sample's time point label describes: recipient sample about 28 days before transplant, after cytoreduction. Library preparation used the immunoSEQ multiplex PCR assay. Sourced from immuneACCESS, this table was stored by TCRdb with only in-frame sequences that have V and J called. A share of the clones is absent; for the studies checked, an unresolved V gene accounts for under half, and the remainder has no known explanation. The sample has tens of thousands of clones on record, just over 85% of them singletons. The ten largest clones represent under 7% of the sample. The specimen comprised peripheral blood mononuclear cells, sampled before stem cell transplant. Receptor source: a man in his fifties or sixties with biphenotypic leukemia. Some clones in this sample may be carry-over from other donors' samples.

The chain is built from TRBV7-2 and TRBJ2-3; no reliable D call. V lost 5 bases and J 6 bases, leaving 9 bases between the germline ends. CDR3 length: 12 amino acids. Germline V CDR1 and CDR2: SGHTA, FQGNSA. CDR3 in amino acids: CASSPTSDTQYF. In nucleotides, the CDR3 is TGTGCCAGCAGCCCTACTTCGGATACGCAGTATTTT. Filled out from reference TRBV7-2 and TRBJ2-3, the complete variable domain reads GAGVSQSPSNKVTEKGKDVELRCDPISGHTALYWYRQSLGQGLEFLIYFQGNSAPDKSGLPSDRFSAERTGGSVSTLTIQRTQQEDSAVYLCASSPTSDTQYFGPGTRLTVL.

This clone appeared once. This rearrangement joins TRBV28 to TRBJ2-7; 9 bases are shared with TRBD2. Trimming removed 9 bases from V and 0 bases from J; junction bases left unmatched: 6. The germline V gene has CDR1 MDHEN and CDR2 SYDVKM. The CDR3 runs to 14 residues. CDR3 bases: TGTGCCAGTACTCCTAGCGGGAACTCCTACGAGCAGTACTTC. This encodes CASTPSGNSYEQYF.

This chain links TRBV19 with TRBJ2-2; D ambiguous. V lost 8 bases and J lost 5, with 6 bases in between. This CDR3 spans 11 amino acids. In germline, CDR1 is LNHDA, CDR2 SQIVND (reference sequence). The CDR3 here is CASVGTGELFF. For the CDR3, the DNA is TGTGCCAGTGTCGGGACCGGGGAGCTGTTTTTT. Full variable domain (rest looked up from reference TRBV19 and TRBJ2-2): DGGITQSPKYLFRKEGQNVTLSCEQNLNHDAMYWYRQDPGQGLRLIYYSQIVNDFQKGDIAEGYSVSREKKESFPLTVTSAQKNPTAFYLCASVGTGELFFGEGSRLTVL.

V is TRBV6-1 and J is TRBJ2-2; D is possibly TRBD1 (5 bases). This CDR3 spans 13 amino acids. Germline loops: CDR1 MNHNS, CDR2 SASEGT. Between the trimmed V and J ends, which lost 7 bases and 1 base, there was a span of 7 bases. The CDR3: CASTGQNTGELFF. DNA of the CDR3: TGTGCCAGCACCGGACAGAACACCGGGGAGCTGTTTTTT.

The V and J genes are TRBV28 and TRBJ2-3, with D maybe TRBD2 (6 bases). Looked up from germline, CDR1 is MDHEN and CDR2 is SYDVKM. The ends were cut back, 10 bases at V and 2 bases at J, with 19 bases in the middle. The CDR3 spans 15 residues. The CDR3 DNA is TGTGCCACCACGTGGGGAGGTGGGGCCACAGATACGCAGTATTTT. It is translated as CATTWGGGATDTQYF. Together with reference TRBV28 and TRBJ2-3, the CDR3 gives the full variable domain: DVKVTQSSRYLVKRTGEKVFLECVQDMDHENMFWYRQDPGLGLRLIYFSYDVKMKEKGDIPEGYSVSREKKERFSLILESASTNQTSMYLCATTWGGGATDTQYFGPGTRLTVL.

This sequence joins TRBV7-8 and TRBJ2-7; TRBD2 aligns across 11 bases. The CDR3 runs to 16 residues. V shed 2 bases and J 3 bases; nucleotides not matched to a gene: 6. Germline V gives CDR1 SGHVS, CDR2 FQNEAQ. The chain's CDR3 is CASSLMGLAVNYEQYF. The DNA for the CDR3 is TGTGCCAGCAGCTTAATGGGACTAGCGGTAAACTACGAGCAGTACTTC.

The chain links TRBV5-3 to TRBJ2-7; D unclear. TRBV5-3 qualifies as an ORF whose function is uncertain. The CDR3 contains 16 residues. The V end was cut by 1 base, the J end by 5 bases, with 19 bases between. For the CDR3, the DNA is TGTGCCAGAAGCTTGCGAAAGCCCCGCCACCCAGACGAGCAGTACTTC. Its protein is CARSLRKPRHPDEQYF.

This clone is medium-sized by share. The chain carries TRBV7-2 and TRBJ2-1, with no clear D. This CDR3 is 13 amino acids long. Germline CDR1 SGHTA, CDR2 FQGNSA. With 7 bases removed from V and 5 bases from J, the gap between germline ends came to 12 bases. The CDR3 is CASTKRQNNEQFF. Here the CDR3 DNA reads TGTGCCAGCACAAAACGTCAGAACAATGAGCAGTTCTTC. Variable domain in full (rest from reference TRBV7-2 and TRBJ2-1): GAGVSQSPSNKVTEKGKDVELRCDPISGHTALYWYRQSLGQGLEFLIYFQGNSAPDKSGLPSDRFSAERTGGSVSTLTIQRTQQEDSAVYLCASTKRQNNEQFFGPGTRLTVL.

The chain has TRBV5-1 and TRBJ1-1, with D unclear. Trimming took 4 bases from V and 3 from J, leaving 10 bases between them. Per germline, CDR1 SGHRS and CDR2 YFSETQ. The CDR3 is 13 residues long. In DNA, the CDR3 is TGCGCCAGCAGCCCGCTAGGGCACACTGAAGCTTTCTTT. It translates to CASSPLGHTEAFF.

CDR3 nucleotide sequence: TGCGCCAGCAGCCGAGACAGGAGAACTAATGAAAAACTGTTTTTT. This sequence encodes CASSRDRRTNEKLFF. J is TRBJ1-4 and V is TRBV4-1; D may be TRBD1 (6 bases). V was clipped by 4 bases and J by 1 base, with 10 bases between them. This CDR3 is built from 15 residues. Looked up from germline, CDR1 is MGHRA and CDR2 is YSYEKL.

The genes are TRBV7-3 and TRBJ1-5; D perhaps matches TRBD1 (6 bases). The germline V gene has CDR1 SGHTA and CDR2 FQGTGA. The CDR3 length is 14 residues. Trimming shortened V by 4 bases and J by 4 bases, and 11 bases separated the two germline ends. Written as DNA, the CDR3 is TGTGCCAGCAGCTCGACAGGAACAAATCAGCCCCAGCATTTT. The encoded protein is CASSSTGTNQPQHF. Based on the CDR3 plus reference TRBV7-3 and TRBJ1-5, the full variable domain is GAGVSQTPSNKVTEKGKYVELRCDPISGHTALYWYRQSLGQGPEFLIYFQGTGAADDSGLPNDRFFAVRPEGSVSTLKIQRTERGDSAVYLCASSSTGTNQPQHFGDGTRLSIL.